This T cell receptor beta chain was sequenced in a study of T-cell reconstitution after alpha-beta-depleted transplantation in children. General study findings and limits: After transplant, high TCRbeta diversity at day 60 in some patients arose from surviving recipient T cells and thymic progenitors. At one year after transplant, newly produced T cells mostly accounted for T-cell counts and diversity. Roughly two months post-transplant, alpha-beta T cells reportedly originated from several hundred graft clones that had expanded.

Comment on this clonotype: The antigen is unknown.

Preparation of the TCRbeta library involved a method that used unique molecular identifiers. A single record per CDR3 protein comes from TCRdb applying MiXCR to the PCR reads. Here the sample spans 750,000 to 950,000 distinct CDR3 sequences, approximately 15% being singletons. The CDR3 has 16 amino acids. Germline CDR1 and CDR2: LGHNT and FRNRAP. V trimming: 0 bases; J trimming: 5 bases; junction bases outside the gene matches: 6. Sequenced here: PBMCs, mostly from graft donor cells, sampled 360 days after TCRalphabeta/CD19-depleted stem cell transplant. The clonotype comes from a male patient under 18 who had a stem cell transplant for acute lymphoblastic leukemia, so the T cells may come from the graft donor. The V and J genes are TRBV12-5 and TRBJ2-1, with 8 bases identical to TRBD1. CDR3 region: CASGLVIQGAHNEQFF. CDR3 sequence (DNA): TGTGCTAGTGGTTTGGTAATTCAGGGGGCGCACAATGAGCAGTTCTTC.